Following are 20 T cell receptor beta chains from one sample sequenced in a study of neurological immune-mediated disorders. MiXCR, run by TCRdb on the 5' RACE reads, gives a single entry per CDR3 protein. The profile shows roughly 48,000 distinct CDR3 sequences, over 4.5% of them singletons. Sequencing was carried out using CD4+ T cells from blood. The origin of the receptors is a woman under 30 with multiple sclerosis.

The table lists this clonotype with many counts. The chain links TRBV11-2 to TRBJ1-3; 12 bases fit TRBD1. Germline V lookup: CDR1 SGHAT, CDR2 FQNNGV. V was clipped by 10 bases and J by 3 bases; unmatched bases: 7. CDR3 length: 15 residues. CDR3 amino acids: CATGTGGAVGNTIYF. The DNA for the CDR3 is TGTGCCACCGGGACAGGGGGCGCGGTTGGAAACACCATATATTTT.

This clonotype was picked up many times. This chain uses TRBV10-3 with TRBJ1-1, with 9 nucleotides matching TRBD1. CDR1 and CDR2 from the germline V gene are ENHRY and SYGVKD. The CDR3 is 14 amino acids. V gave up 7 bases and J gave up 1 base; unmatched junction bases: 4. The CDR3 here is CAITPGQGNTEAFF. The CDR3 DNA is TGTGCCATCACCCCGGGACAGGGGAACACTGAAGCTTTCTTT.

Many counts were recorded for this clonotype. V is TRBV20-1 and J is TRBJ2-3; the D is unclear. V lost 6 bases to trimming and J lost 2 bases, with 6 bases between them. Germline V CDR1 and CDR2: DFQATT, SNEGSKA (reference sequence). CDR3 size: 11 residues. The CDR3 region is CSAGYTDTQYF. The CDR3 bases are TGCAGTGCGGGATACACAGATACGCAGTATTTT.

This clonotype was recorded many times. This sequence joins TRBV6-5 and TRBJ2-4; 10 positions match TRBD1. Germline trimming cut 4 bases from V and 5 bases from J; bases unmatched to any gene: 8. The CDR3 is made up of 16 amino acids. Germline values: CDR1 MNHEY, CDR2 SVGAGI. The CDR3 nucleotides read TGTGCCAGCAGTTCCCTGGGGACAGGGGATGAAAACATTCAGTACTTC. Its translation: CASSSLGTGDENIQYF.

This clonotype was observed many times. The gene calls are TRBV27 and TRBJ2-2; the D gene is possibly TRBD1 (6 bases). CDR1 and CDR2 from the germline V gene are MNHEY and SMNVEV (reference sequence). The CDR3 spans 12 residues. Trimming cost V 10 bases and J 5 bases, with 11 bases left between them. The CDR3 bases are TGTGCCACCTCAAGGGGGACCGGGGAGCTGTTTTTT. Amino acids: CATSRGTGELFF.

The gene calls are TRBV6-4 and TRBJ1-1; D possibly corresponds to TRBD1 (5 bases). Trimming stripped 3 bases from V and 4 bases from J, with 15 bases between. The germline gives CDR1 MRHNA, CDR2 SNTAGT. This CDR3 comprises 15 residues. The CDR3 coding sequence is TGTGCCAGCAGTGAGGTGGGGGGTGGGCCCACTGAAGCTTTCTTT. This codes for CASSEVGGGPTEAFF.

The sample holds many counts of this clonotype. The chain uses TRBV30 and TRBJ1-1, with D tentatively TRBD1 (6 bases). There are 13 residues in the CDR3. From germline, CDR1 is GTSNPN and CDR2 SVGIG (reference sequence). V was shortened by 0 bases and J by 4 bases, with 9 bases between the two germline ends. This CDR3 is CAWSVGGPTEAFF. CDR3 nucleotides: TGTGCCTGGAGTGTGGGGGGCCCCACTGAAGCTTTCTTT.

By share, this clonotype counts as medium-sized. The chain uses TRBV7-6 and TRBJ1-1; 10 positions agree with TRBD1. Germline-derived CDR1 and CDR2 are SGHVS and FNYEAQ. The CDR3 consists of 14 residues. The V segment lost 4 bases and the J segment 5 bases; nucleotides outside the gene matches: 4. CDR3: CASSSGQGVTEAFF. The CDR3 bases are TGTGCCAGCAGCTCCGGACAGGGGGTAACTGAAGCTTTCTTT.

This clonotype was seen at least ten times. This sequence joins TRBV20-1 and TRBJ2-3, with D tentatively TRBD2 (5 bases). V lost 3 bases and J lost 1, with 17 bases in between. The CDR3 has 16 amino acids. Germline assignment: CDR1 DFQATT and CDR2 SNEGSKA (reference sequence). The CDR3 DNA reads as TGCAGTGCTAGTTGGCAGCGGTTACTCGGCACAGATACGCAGTATTTT. This gives the protein CSASWQRLLGTDTQYF.

This chain uses TRBV19 with TRBJ1-1; D might be TRBD1 (6 bases). Trimming removed 10 bases from V and 0 bases from J, with 15 bases in between. CDR1 is LNHDA and CDR2 is SQIVND in the germline V gene (reference sequence). This CDR3 region has 14 residues. CDR3: CATTRGGVNTEAFF. CDR3 nucleotide sequence: TGTGCCACCACGAGAGGGGGAGTGAACACTGAAGCTTTCTTT.

This clonotype was seen repeatedly, ten times or more. CDR3 residues: CSVEMRGGTETQYF. The CDR3 nucleotides read TGCAGCGTTGAAATGAGGGGGGGTACGGAGACCCAGTACTTC. The chain links TRBV29-1 to TRBJ2-5; a weak D match, TRBD2 (7 bases). V lost 2 bases, J lost 5 bases, and 15 bases lay in between. The CDR3 is made up of 14 amino acids. The germline V gene has CDR1 SQVTM and CDR2 ANQGSEA.

Ten or more counts support this clonotype. The rearrangement uses TRBV5-1 and TRBJ2-5; 12 nucleotides agree with TRBD1. Germline trimming cut 3 bases from V and 4 bases from J; bases unmatched to any gene: 4. The CDR3 spans 15 residues. Germline V gene data show CDR1 as SGHRS and CDR2 as YFSETQ. The CDR3 bases are TGCGCCAGCAGCTCGGGACAGGGGGCGGGAGAGACCCAGTACTTC. Its protein is CASSSGQGAGETQYF.

This clonotype showed up many times. The chain combines TRBV7-8 with TRBJ2-3, with 11 bases aligning to TRBD1. The trim removed 4 bases at V and 6 bases at J, leaving 6 bases unmatched. This CDR3 is built from 15 residues. Germline V gene lookup returns CDR1 SGHVS and CDR2 FQNEAQ. The chain's CDR3 is CASSSRTGGADTQYF. CDR3 nucleotide sequence: TGTGCCAGCAGCTCGAGGACAGGGGGCGCCGATACGCAGTATTTT. Looking up the rest from reference TRBV7-8 and TRBJ2-3 gives the full variable domain: GAGVSQSPRYKVAKRGQDVALRCDPISGHVSLFWYQQALGQGPEFLTYFQNEAQLDKSGLPSDRFFAERPEGSVSTLKIQRTQQEDSAVYLCASSSRTGGADTQYFGPGTRLTVL.

This clonotype has ten or more counts. This chain uses TRBV12-3 or TRBV12-4 with TRBJ2-3; unclear D gene. Trimming shortened V by 2 bases and J by 4 bases, and 10 bases separated the two germline ends. The CDR3 loop spans 14 amino acids. Here the CDR3 reads CASSLLAGPDTQYF. The CDR3 DNA sequence: TGTGCCAGCAGTTTATTAGCAGGACCAGATACGCAGTATTTT.

This clonotype was recorded many times. V gene TRBV5-1 combines with J gene TRBJ1-2; the match to TRBD1 covers 8 bases. V gave up 0 bases and J gave up 4 bases; unmatched junction bases: 5. The CDR3 runs 15 residues. Per germline, CDR1 SGHRS and CDR2 YFSETQ. CDR3 nucleotide sequence: TGCGCCAGCAGCTTGGACCCCCAGGGGGCCTATGGCTACACCTTC. This codes for CASSLDPQGAYGYTF.

The table lists this clonotype with many counts. This rearrangement joins TRBV7-8 to TRBJ2-3; possibly TRBD1 for D (6 bases). This CDR3 spans 14 amino acids. Trimming removed 5 bases at V and 5 bases at J, with 14 bases between. Germline assignment: CDR1 SGHVS and CDR2 FQNEAQ. CDR3 DNA: TGTGCCAGCAGCCGTTCAGGGGTAATAGATACGCAGTATTTT. It specifies CASSRSGVIDTQYF.

The sample holds many counts of this clonotype. This chain connects TRBV5-1 to TRBJ1-1; D not certain. V shed 0 bases and J shed 5 bases, with 8 bases lying between them. The CDR3 spans 13 residues. Germline V gene sequence: CDR1 SGHRS, CDR2 YFSETQ. The CDR3 DNA reads as TGCGCCAGCAGCTTGGGTGGAGTAACTGAAGCTTTCTTT. It specifies CASSLGGVTEAFF. Using reference TRBV5-1 and TRBJ1-1 for the parts outside the CDR3, the full variable domain is KAGVTQTPRYLIKTRGQQVTLSCSPISGHRSVSWYQQTPGQGLQFLFEYFSETQRNKGNFPGRFSGRQFSNSRSEMNVSTLELGDSALYLCASSLGGVTEAFFGQGTRLTVV.

This clonotype came up many times. The chain uses TRBV7-9 and TRBJ1-2; D gene unclear. This CDR3 is 14 amino acids long. Germline V CDR1 and CDR2: SEHNR, FQNEAQ (reference sequence). Trimming cost V 1 base and J 0 bases, with 6 bases left between them. The CDR3: CASSLDSSNYGYTF. In DNA, the CDR3 is TGTGCCAGCAGCTTAGACAGCTCTAACTATGGCTACACCTTC.

In its sample, this clonotype was seen many times. V usage is TRBV28 and J usage is TRBJ1-2, with 8 positions matching TRBD1. Germline V gives CDR1 MDHEN, CDR2 SYDVKM. This CDR3 has 13 residues. V lost 4 bases and J lost 4; bases outside the gene matches: 2. CDR3 in amino acids: CASSSTGVYGYTF. Written as DNA, the CDR3 is TGTGCCAGCAGTTCGACAGGGGTCTATGGCTACACCTTC.

This clonotype occurred many times. The chain is built from TRBV20-1 and TRBJ2-1; no firm D call. This CDR3 has 13 amino acids. The V gene lost 0 bases and the J gene lost 5 bases, with 8 bases spanning the gap. Germline loops: CDR1 DFQATT, CDR2 SNEGSKA (reference sequence). The chain's CDR3 is CSARDVINNEQFF. CDR3 nucleotides: TGCAGTGCTAGAGACGTTATCAACAATGAGCAGTTCTTC.